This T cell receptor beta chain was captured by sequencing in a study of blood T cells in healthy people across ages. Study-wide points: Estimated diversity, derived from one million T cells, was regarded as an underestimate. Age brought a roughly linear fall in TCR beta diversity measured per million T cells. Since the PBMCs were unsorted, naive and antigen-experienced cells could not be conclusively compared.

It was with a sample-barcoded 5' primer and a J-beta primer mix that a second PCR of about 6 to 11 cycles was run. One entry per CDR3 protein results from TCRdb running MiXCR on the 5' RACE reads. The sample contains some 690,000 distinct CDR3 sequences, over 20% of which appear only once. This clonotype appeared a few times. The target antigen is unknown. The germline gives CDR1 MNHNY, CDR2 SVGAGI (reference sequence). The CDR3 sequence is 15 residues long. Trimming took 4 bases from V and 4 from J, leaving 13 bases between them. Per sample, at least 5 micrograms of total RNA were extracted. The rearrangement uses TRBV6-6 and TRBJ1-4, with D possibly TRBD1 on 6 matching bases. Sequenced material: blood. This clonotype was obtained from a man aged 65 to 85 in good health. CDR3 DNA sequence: TGTGCCAGCAGTTTTGCAGGGGCGGGTAATGAAAAACTGTTTTTT. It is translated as CASSFAGAGNEKLFF.